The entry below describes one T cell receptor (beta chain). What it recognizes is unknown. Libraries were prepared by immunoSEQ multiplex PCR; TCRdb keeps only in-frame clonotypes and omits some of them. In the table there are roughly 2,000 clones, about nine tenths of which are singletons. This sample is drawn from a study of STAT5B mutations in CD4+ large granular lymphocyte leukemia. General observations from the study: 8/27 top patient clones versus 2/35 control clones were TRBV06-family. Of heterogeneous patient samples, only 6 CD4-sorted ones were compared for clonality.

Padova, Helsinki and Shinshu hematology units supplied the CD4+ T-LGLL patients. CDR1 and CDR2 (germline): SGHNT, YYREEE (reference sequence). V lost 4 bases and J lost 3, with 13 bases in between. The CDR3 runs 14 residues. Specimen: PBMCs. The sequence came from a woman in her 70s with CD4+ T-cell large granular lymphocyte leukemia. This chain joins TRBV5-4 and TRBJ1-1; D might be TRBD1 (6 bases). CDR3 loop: CASSTWDTYTEAFF. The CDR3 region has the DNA TGTGCCAGCAGCACCTGGGACACCTACACTGAAGCTTTCTTT.